One and the same sample provided the 19 T cell receptor beta chains below, sequenced in a study of cytomegalovirus exposure and HLA in healthy donors. The PCR ran on 60 Vbeta and 13 Jbeta primers. TCRdb's copy holds only in-frame clones and misses some; the assay was immunoSEQ multiplex PCR. The table shows more than 95,000 clones, with 9.5% occurring only once. Specimen: PBMCs. These TCRs come from a young man in good health and CMV-seronegative.

The chain recombines TRBV4-1 with TRBJ1-1; D unresolved. V was cut by 0 bases and J by 7 bases, with 9 bases left in between. Germline V gene lookup returns CDR1 MGHRA and CDR2 YSYEKL. This CDR3 spans 13 amino acids. The CDR3 sequence is CASSQDVEVEAFF. The DNA of the CDR3 is TGCGCCAGCAGCCAAGACGTTGAGGTTGAAGCTTTCTTT.

The gene calls are TRBV7-2 and TRBJ2-3; TRBD2 matches 9 bases. This CDR3 is 16 amino acids long. Trimming cost V 1 base and J 2 bases; bases outside gene matches: 4. Germline loops: CDR1 SGHTA, CDR2 FQGNSA. CDR3: CASSLVAGDPTDTQYF. CDR3 nucleotide sequence: TGTGCCAGCAGCTTAGTAGCGGGGGACCCCACAGATACGCAGTATTTT.

The V call is TRBV5-1, the J call TRBJ2-3; TRBD1 matches 11 bases. The germline CDR1 and CDR2 sequences are SGHRS and YFSETQ. The J segment lost 5 bases and the V segment lost 4 bases, leaving 6 bases of the junction unmatched. The CDR3 consists of 15 residues. The CDR3 loop reads CASSLRTGGEDTQYF. The DNA for the CDR3 is TGCGCCAGCAGCCTGAGGACAGGGGGCGAAGATACGCAGTATTTT.

The chain joins TRBV6-6 to TRBJ2-5, with no clear D. The germline V gene has CDR1 MNHNY and CDR2 SVGAGI (reference sequence). The CDR3 is made up of 12 amino acids. Between the trimmed V and J ends, which lost 2 bases and 5 bases, there was a span of 6 bases. The DNA of the CDR3 is TGTGCCAGCAGTTACGCGATGGAGACCCAGTACTTC. The encoded protein is CASSYAMETQYF.

This chain joins TRBV9 and TRBJ1-1; TRBD1 matches 8 bases. The CDR3 runs 16 residues. V was pared by 0 bases and J by 7 bases, with 11 bases of the junction left unmatched. Germline V gene data show CDR1 as SGDLS and CDR2 as YYNGEE. CDR3 in amino acids: CASSVGQGMGYGEAFF. The CDR3 nucleotides read TGTGCCAGCAGCGTAGGACAGGGGATGGGCTATGGTGAAGCTTTCTTT.

The gene calls are TRBV7-2 and TRBJ2-3; 15 bases line up with TRBD2. The ends lost 8 bases at V and 4 bases at J; junction bases unmatched: 7. The CDR3 is 16 amino acids. The germline gives CDR1 SGHTA, CDR2 FQGNSA. CDR3 residues: CASDPGLAGGPDTQYF. CDR3 DNA sequence: TGTGCCAGCGACCCGGGACTAGCGGGGGGCCCAGATACGCAGTATTTT.

The chain recombines TRBV6-1 with TRBJ2-7; 7 bases map to TRBD1. Looked up from germline, CDR1 is MNHNS and CDR2 is SASEGT. The CDR3 has 15 amino acids. V was pared by 0 bases and J by 2 bases, with 4 bases of the junction left unmatched. This CDR3 reads CASSEALQGPYEQYF. The CDR3 nucleotides are TGTGCCAGCAGTGAAGCGCTACAGGGGCCCTACGAGCAGTACTTC.

V gene TRBV4-3 combines with J gene TRBJ2-6, with no clear D. The germline V and J ends were trimmed by 4 bases and 0 bases, with 13 bases remaining between them. The germline gives CDR1 LGHNA, CDR2 YSLEER. This CDR3 has 17 amino acids. The DNA of the CDR3 is TGCGCCAGCAGCCGAACCCTCAGTACCTCTGGGGCCAACGTCCTGACTTTC. This encodes CASSRTLSTSGANVLTF.

This clone occurred a few times. The chain recombines TRBV12-5 with TRBJ1-3; no clear D gene. The CDR3 totals 15 residues. CDR1 and CDR2 from the germline V gene are LGHNT and FRNRAP. Trimming took off 2 bases at V and 5 bases at J, with 13 bases between the two ends. The CDR3 DNA sequence: TGTGCTAGTGGTTTGATAGGAGCAGCCAGAAACACCATATATTTT. Its translation: CASGLIGAARNTIYF.

V and J are TRBV7-2 and TRBJ2-6, with TRBD2 matching over 8 bases. J lost 0 bases, V lost 5 bases, and 9 bases had no gene match. The CDR3 covers 18 residues. The germline gives CDR1 SGHTA, CDR2 FQGNSA. The CDR3 DNA reads as TGTGCCAGCAGCGTAAGCGGGGGTTGGAGCTCTGGGGCCAACGTCCTGACTTTC. Protein sequence: CASSVSGGWSSGANVLTF.

The rearrangement links TRBV5-5 to TRBJ1-6; TRBD1 might be the D (6 bases). The CDR3 runs 14 residues. With 3 bases removed from V and 7 bases from J, the gap between germline ends came to 11 bases. Germline loops: CDR1 SGHKS, CDR2 YYEKEE (reference sequence). In nucleotides, the CDR3 is TGTGCCAGCAGCTCTCAGCAGGGGAATTCACCCCTCCACTTT. Its translation: CASSSQQGNSPLHF.

V usage is TRBV18 and J usage is TRBJ1-2; 11 bases line up with TRBD1. The trim removed 5 bases at V and 4 bases at J, leaving 6 bases unmatched. The CDR3 sequence is 15 residues long. Germline V lookup: CDR1 KGHSH, CDR2 LQKENI. The CDR3 bases are TGTGCCAGCTCAGACCGGGACAGGGGGTTCTATGGCTACACCTTC. As protein: CASSDRDRGFYGYTF.

The chain combines TRBV18 with TRBJ1-3; possible D gene TRBD1, 6 bases. CDR3 length: 15 residues. Germline CDR1 reads KGHSH; CDR2 reads LQKENI. V was trimmed by 2 bases and J by 2 bases, leaving 10 bases between them. The CDR3 DNA is TGTGCCAGCTCACCAAAGGGGGTTACTGGAAACACCATATATTTT. Translated: CASSPKGVTGNTIYF. The whole variable domain, remainder taken from reference TRBV18 and TRBJ1-3, is NAGVMQNPRHLVRRRGQEARLRCSPMKGHSHVYWYRQLPEEGLKFMVYLQKENIIDESGMPKERFSAEFPKEGPSILRIQQVVRGDSAAYFCASSPKGVTGNTIYFGEGSWLTVV.

This clone was observed a handful of times. V and J are TRBV5-1 and TRBJ2-7; weak D call: TRBD2 (5 bases). V lost 3 bases, J lost 2 bases, and 12 bases lay in between. The CDR3 has 14 amino acids. Germline V gene data show CDR1 as SGHRS and CDR2 as YFSETQ. The CDR3 here is CASSSTDGTYEQYF. CDR3 nucleotide sequence: TGCGCCAGCAGCTCAACAGACGGGACCTACGAGCAGTACTTC. The full variable domain, rest sourced from reference TRBV5-1 and TRBJ2-7, is KAGVTQTPRYLIKTRGQQVTLSCSPISGHRSVSWYQQTPGQGLQFLFEYFSETQRNKGNFPGRFSGRQFSNSRSEMNVSTLELGDSALYLCASSSTDGTYEQYFGPGTRLTVT.

V usage is TRBV2 and J usage is TRBJ1-6; 9 bases match TRBD1. Germline CDR1 reads SNHLY; CDR2 reads FYNNEI. Germline trimming cut 4 bases from V and 9 bases from J; bases unmatched to any gene: 4. CDR3 length: 14 residues. CDR3 in DNA: TGTGCCAGCAGTGTGGGACAGGGACTTTCACCCCTCCACTTT. Translated, it gives CASSVGQGLSPLHF.

The J gene is TRBJ2-7, the V gene TRBV7-9; tentative D call: TRBD2 (5 bases). The CDR3 contains 13 residues. Germline CDR1 reads SEHNR; CDR2 reads FQNEAQ (reference sequence). Trimming left V 5 bases short and J 7 bases short, with 15 bases between. The CDR3 DNA reads TGTGCCAGCAGCCCACCAGGTGGCGGGGAGCAGTACTTC. Translation: CASSPPGGGEQYF.

The chain's CDR3 is CASSFDKNTEAFF. CDR3 nucleotides: TGTGCCAGTAGTTTCGACAAGAACACTGAAGCTTTCTTT. V is TRBV19 and J is TRBJ1-1; no clear D. V was cut by 5 bases and J by 1 base, with 8 bases left in between. The CDR3 loop spans 13 amino acids. The germline CDR1 and CDR2 sequences are LNHDA and SQIVND (reference sequence).

This clone appeared a few times. The chain joins TRBV6-1 to TRBJ2-7, with 10 bases identical to TRBD2. Germline V CDR1 and CDR2: MNHNS, SASEGT. The CDR3 is 15 residues long. The V and J ends lost 4 bases and 1 base, in that order; junction bases with no gene match: 4. The CDR3 sequence is CASSALAGVSYEQYF. CDR3 sequence (DNA): TGTGCCAGCAGTGCCCTAGCGGGAGTATCCTACGAGCAGTACTTC.

This clone was counted between two and nine times. V and J are TRBV25-1 and TRBJ2-7, with TRBD1 as a possible D gene (6 bases). Trimming removed 4 bases at V and 4 bases at J, with 14 bases between. This CDR3 has 14 amino acids. The germline V gene encodes CDR1 MGHDK and CDR2 SYGVNS. The CDR3 loop reads CASSASGAPYEQYF. The CDR3 DNA reads as TGTGCCAGCAGTGCGTCAGGGGCCCCTTACGAGCAGTACTTC.